The rows below give T cell receptor beta chains drawn from one sample of a study of T cells expressing NK-cell markers. Reprocessing the 5' RACE reads, TCRdb reports a single entry for every CDR3 protein and omits DNA. This table holds over 100,000 distinct CDR3 sequences. Sequencing was done on a sample of blood T cells: a sorted CD56 or NKG2C T cell subset, CD4+ or CD8+ T cells, or bulk PBMC T cells (not recorded which). These receptors all come from a woman aged 18 to 75 in good health. CDR3s include the opening cysteine and the closing phenylalanine or tryptophan.

TRBV27	TRBJ1-5	CASSLADNQPQHF
TRBV20-1	TRBJ2-1	CSAVQAGGAVNEQFF
TRBV19	TRBJ2-7	CASSIREAYEQYF
TRBV29-1	TRBJ1-5	CSVAQGGNSNQPQHF
TRBV6-2/TRBV6-3	TRBJ2-7	CASSPDGSGSYEQYF
TRBV12-3/TRBV12-4	TRBJ2-5	CASSLEFQETQYF
TRBV6-2/TRBV6-3	TRBJ2-7	CASGGSSYEQYF
TRBV7-2	TRBJ2-2	CASRVRGGVDTGELFF
TRBV5-4	TRBJ2-1	CASSGLVNNEQFF
TRBV12-3/TRBV12-4	TRBJ2-6	CASSLDLTGANVLTF
TRBV7-3	TRBJ2-3	CASSDRGGPDTQYF
TRBV20-1	TRBJ2-7	CSAPDNPTSGTIEQYF
TRBV3-1	TRBJ2-3	CASSQEIGSDTQYF
TRBV28	TRBJ1-1	CASSFDPTEAFF
TRBV4-3	TRBJ2-2	CASSQDPADYTGELFF
TRBV4-3	TRBJ1-1	CASSQEQGAGAEAFF
TRBV5-6	TRBJ2-7	CASGDGTTRYEQYF
TRBV25-1	TRBJ2-2	CAIGTVNTGELFF
TRBV19	TRBJ2-1	CASSIRAGGTGSYNEQFF
TRBV6-5	TRBJ1-3	CASSYSTGNTIYF
TRBV5-8	TRBJ1-3	CASSPSAGNTIYF
TRBV15	TRBJ2-2	CATSTKNTGELFF
TRBV12-3/TRBV12-4	TRBJ1-1	CASTLTGEAFF
TRBV19	TRBJ1-1	CASSIGDRANTEAFF
TRBV7-2	TRBJ1-5	CASSLQGASPQHF
TRBV4-3	TRBJ2-1	CASSQDSGAPNEQFF
TRBV12-3/TRBV12-4	TRBJ2-3	CASSPQYTDTQYF
TRBV29-1	TRBJ2-7	CSVEDGRGGRAQYEQYF
TRBV10-3	TRBJ2-5	CAISEDSLQETQYF
TRBV20-1	TRBJ2-5	CSASYSGRSETQYF
TRBV4-1	TRBJ1-1	CASSQEAGIGEAFF
TRBV11-2	TRBJ2-2	CASGFPGKGTGELFF
TRBV6-5	TRBJ1-1	CASSYSRGGEAFF
TRBV28	TRBJ1-2	CASSLFGPNYGYTF
TRBV9	TRBJ2-7	CASSPAGSGEQYF
TRBV27	TRBJ2-3	CASSLVVAGSDTQYF
TRBV19	TRBJ2-5	CASGLQGGQETQYF
TRBV7-6	TRBJ2-6	CASSLFDPDSGANVLTF
TRBV7-9	TRBJ2-7	CASKLADHYEQYF
TRBV5-1	TRBJ1-4	CASSIYRAPNEKLFF
TRBV20-1	TRBJ1-3	CSAYGTASGNTIYF
TRBV12-3/TRBV12-4	TRBJ1-6	CASSLAVIGTGESPLHF
TRBV4-3	TRBJ2-1	CASSQVPGLAGFSSYNEQFF
TRBV12-3/TRBV12-4	TRBJ2-2	CASRIQLNTGELFF
TRBV12-3/TRBV12-4	TRBJ1-1	CASSFLGRDTEAFF
TRBV29-1	TRBJ2-5	CSVDTGTSGVGTQYF
TRBV5-1	TRBJ2-7	CASSSGLADYEQYF
TRBV24-1	TRBJ2-3	CATTGDSNTDTQYF
TRBV7-8	TRBJ2-1	CASFIAGYNEQFF
TRBV29-1	TRBJ2-2	CSVEQNGELFF
TRBV4-1	TRBJ2-7	CASSQGQGPDEQYF
TRBV27	TRBJ2-7	CASSPSYSGPAYEQYF
TRBV14	TRBJ2-1	CASSWSGVSSYNEQFF
TRBV20-1	TRBJ2-5	CSAIPGGLAGAQETQYF
TRBV6-1	TRBJ1-1	CASRGAGGKGFF
TRBV7-9	TRBJ2-7	CASSSRGSGSSYEQYF
TRBV2	TRBJ2-3	CASSETSGGSTDTQYF
TRBV27	TRBJ2-1	CASRIGPSSYNEQFF
TRBV5-5	TRBJ2-1	CASSLADGGGMEQFF
TRBV29-1	TRBJ2-3	CSVYSTDTQYF